This T cell receptor (beta chain) was recovered during a study of OX40 agonist ivuxolimab in advanced cancers. Study summary: Six ivuxolimab dose levels, 0.01 to 10 mg/kg, were given intravenously every 2 weeks. Antecedent anti-PD-1, anti-PD-L1 or anti-CTLA-4 therapy was permissible, with about 39% having received some. Among those treated, three patients had partial responses, one with hepatocellular carcinoma and two with cutaneous melanoma. Study-level results: Among the lowest peripheral clonal expansion occurred in 0.1-3.0 mg/kg partial responders.

CDR3 size: 14 residues. Between the trimmed V and J ends, which lost 2 bases and 11 bases, there was a span of 16 bases. Germline lookup yields CDR1 MGHDK and CDR2 SYGVNS. The repertoire was sequenced with immunoSEQ multiplex PCR; TCRdb's copy has only in-frame clones and lacks some. Here the sample spans around 95,000 clones, nearly 90% being singletons. Turning to this clone: Its antigen remains unknown.

The sequence was obtained from an adult with an advanced solid tumor such as melanoma, head and neck, liver or kidney cancer. The input for sequencing was CD4+ or CD8+ T cells sorted from blood, taken in a trial of the OX40 agonist ivuxolimab. The chain links TRBV25-1 to TRBJ2-1; no firm D call. The chain's CDR3 is CASSERRDVRKQFF. The CDR3 DNA sequence: TGTGCCAGCAGTGAACGGCGTGATGTCAGGAAGCAGTTCTTC.